This is a list of T cell receptor beta chains from one sample in a study of Graves' ophthalmopathy and Graves' hyperthyroidism. TCRdb re-called the multiplex PCR reads through MiXCR, storing one row per CDR3 protein. The sample has almost 750,000 distinct CDR3 sequences; roughly 40% are singletons. Sequenced sample: peripheral blood. The receptors were sampled from an adult man with Graves' ophthalmopathy. Both conserved end residues are part of each CDR3. D genes are given only for firm matches. Clone sizes are given selectively: once, few, many, or a class where the clone is expanded.

DNA	CDR3	D	V	J	size
TGTGCCAGCAGCACTACAGGGCACGAGCAGTACTTC	CASSTTGHEQYF	NA	TRBV7-2	TRBJ2-7	many
TGTGCCAGCTCACCAATGTACAGACGGCAGGGGCTTTCACCCCTCCACTTT	CASSPMYRRQGLSPLHF	NA	TRBV25-1	TRBJ1-6	NA
TGTGCCAGCGTTGGCGGGGGAGGGGAAAAACTGTTTTTT	CASVGGGGEKLFF	NA	TRBV9	TRBJ1-4	NA
TGCAGCGTTGGGGATCAGCCCCAGCATTTT	CSVGDQPQHF	NA	TRBV29-1	TRBJ1-5	many
TGTGCCAGCAGCCCCCGGGTCTTTTTGACGGATGAAGAAGCTTTCTTT	CASSPRVFLTDEEAFF	NA	TRBV5-5	TRBJ1-1	NA
TGTGCCAGCAGTTCTCCGGACAGGGGAGGCACTGAAGCTTTCTTT	CASSSPDRGGTEAFF	TRBD1	TRBV7-9	TRBJ1-1	few
TGTGCCAGCAGCTTTATAGCAGGGGGAGAGACCCAGTACTTC	CASSFIAGGETQYF	TRBD1	TRBV11-2	TRBJ2-5	many
TGCAGTGCATATGAGGAAAAACTGTTTTTT	CSAYEEKLFF	NA	TRBV20-1	TRBJ1-4	many
TGTGCTAGCAGCCTACTATCGTCCGGTAGGGAGACCCAGTACTTC	CASSLLSSGRETQYF	NA	TRBV7-6	TRBJ2-5	many
TGTGCCATGGGATCGCAGGGAAGGTCTGAGCAGTACTTC	CAMGSQGRSEQYF	NA	TRBV10-3	TRBJ2-7	many
TGTGCCAGCAGCTTAGCCGCGGGACACTTCTACGAGCAGTACTTC	CASSLAAGHFYEQYF	NA	TRBV11-1	TRBJ2-7	once
TGTGCCAGCAGTACACGGGAGAACCAGTACTTC	CASSTRENQYF	NA	TRBV2	TRBJ2-5	once
TGTGCCAGCAGCCCCCAACGGGAGTTGACCGGGGAGCTGTTTTTT	CASSPQRELTGELFF	NA	TRBV25-1	TRBJ2-2	NA
TGCAGTGCTAGCGTCGACAGCACGGTGGGTGAAGCTTTCTTT	CSASVDSTVGEAFF	NA	TRBV20-1	TRBJ1-1	many
TGTGCCACCAGACGGGACAGGGGGAGATATGGCTACACCTTC	CATRRDRGRYGYTF	TRBD1	TRBV15	TRBJ1-2	NA
TGTGCCAGCAGCCAAGATTTCGCGGGGGGGCGTTACGAGCAGTACTTC	CASSQDFAGGRYEQYF	TRBD2	TRBV2	TRBJ2-7	NA
TGTGCCAGCAGTTATGACAGGGAGAGAGCTAACTATGGCTACACCTTC	CASSYDRERANYGYTF	TRBD1	TRBV2	TRBJ1-2	NA
TGTGCCAGCAACGACCGCGTCAATCAGCCCCAGCATTTT	CASNDRVNQPQHF	NA	TRBV6-6	TRBJ1-5	few
TGTGCCAGCAGGAGACAGGGCTTGGACGAGCAGTACTTC	CASRRQGLDEQYF	TRBD1	TRBV7-2	TRBJ2-7	few
TGTGCCAGCAGTCGGTCTAGCGGCTCCTACGAGCAGTACTTC	CASSRSSGSYEQYF	TRBD2	TRBV2	TRBJ2-7	NA
TGTGCTAGAGACCCCGGGACAGCAAAAGGCTACACCTTC	CARDPGTAKGYTF	TRBD1	TRBV15	TRBJ1-2	NA
TGTGCCAGCAGCCCTACGGGACAACTGAACACTGAAGCTTTCTTT	CASSPTGQLNTEAFF	NA	TRBV10-3	TRBJ1-1	few
TGTGCCAGCAGATCCGGGTGGGAAGAGACCCAGTACTTC	CASRSGWEETQYF	NA	TRBV7-9	TRBJ2-5	few